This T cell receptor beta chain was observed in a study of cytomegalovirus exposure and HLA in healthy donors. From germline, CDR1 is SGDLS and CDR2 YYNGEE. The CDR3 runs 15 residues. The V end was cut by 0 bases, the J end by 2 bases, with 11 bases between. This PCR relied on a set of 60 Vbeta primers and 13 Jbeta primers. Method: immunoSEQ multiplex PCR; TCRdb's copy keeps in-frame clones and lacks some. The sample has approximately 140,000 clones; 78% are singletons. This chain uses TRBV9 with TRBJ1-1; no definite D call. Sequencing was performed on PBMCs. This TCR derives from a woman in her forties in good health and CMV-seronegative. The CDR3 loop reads CASSVEPGINTEAFF. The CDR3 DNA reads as TGTGCCAGCAGCGTAGAGCCAGGAATTAACACTGAAGCTTTCTTT.